Listed below are T cell receptor beta chains from one sample, sequenced in a study of blood T cell repertoires in COVID-19. Data came from immunoSEQ multiplex PCR; TCRdb stores just in-frame clones and leaves some out. The data contain approximately 330,000 clones, approximately 90% of them seen just once; the ten biggest clones take up under 4.5%. Sequences were obtained from peripheral blood. Every receptor here comes from a woman in her fifties or sixties with active or convalescent COVID-19. Both conserved end residues are part of each CDR3. The D gene is left open where the match is weak. Only some rows state a clone size, as once, few, many or a class for expanded clones.

CDR3 length	V gene	J gene	clone size	D gene	CDR3 DNA	CDR3 protein
12	TRBV29-1	TRBJ2-5	NA	NA	TGCAGCGTTGAGAGGGGGACGGAGACCCAGTACTTC	CSVERGTETQYF
14	TRBV7-3	TRBJ2-2	NA	TRBD2	TGTGCCAGCAGATCCTGGACTAGCGGGAGGGAGCTGTTTTTT	CASRSWTSGRELFF
15	TRBV11-2	TRBJ2-7	NA	NA	TGTGCCAGCAGCACCTCCGGGACTGGGGTTCGGGAGCAGTACTTC	CASSTSGTGVREQYF
12	TRBV29-1	TRBJ1-1	few	NA	TGCAGCGTTGCCTCGGGGAACACTGAAGCTTTCTTT	CSVASGNTEAFF
16	TRBV21-1	TRBJ2-7	NA	NA	TGTGCCAGCAGCACGCACACTAGCGGGGCTTCCTACGAGCAGTACTTC	CASSTHTSGASYEQYF
15	TRBV4-1	TRBJ2-7	NA	TRBD1	TGCGCCAGCAGCCAACGGACAGGCTTGGGGTACGAGCAGTACTTC	CASSQRTGLGYEQYF
15	TRBV3-1/TRBV3-2	TRBJ2-2	NA	NA	TGTGCCAGCAGCCAAGAGCAGGCGTACACCGGGGAGCTGTTTTTT	CASSQEQAYTGELFF
16	TRBV9	TRBJ2-1	NA	TRBD2	TGTGCCAGCAGCGTAGGTAGCGGGGAGTTCTACAATGAGCAGTTCTTC	CASSVGSGEFYNEQFF
14	TRBV11-1	TRBJ1-1	NA	TRBD1	TGTGCCAGCAGCTTAGAGTCAGGGGGCACTGAAGCTTTCTTT	CASSLESGGTEAFF
15	TRBV5-1	TRBJ2-7	NA	TRBD1	TGCGCCAGCAGCCCGGGGACAGGGGGTCCCTACGAGCAGTACTTC	CASSPGTGGPYEQYF
12	TRBV27	TRBJ1-1	NA	NA	TGTGCCAGCCGGGATCCAGGCACTGAAGCTTTCTTT	CASRDPGTEAFF
16	TRBV7-2	TRBJ1-6	once	NA	TGTGCCAGCAGCTCCGGACAGAGCTCCTATAATTCACCCCTCCACTTT	CASSSGQSSYNSPLHF
15	TRBV24-1	TRBJ1-5	NA	TRBD1	TGTGCCACCAGTGCGTCAGGGGGAAGTAATCAGCCCCAGCATTTT	CATSASGGSNQPQHF
16	TRBV19	TRBJ1-1	NA	TRBD1	TGTGCCAGTAGTATCCCCCCAGACAGGGGACTAAATGAAGCTTTCTTT	CASSIPPDRGLNEAFF
15	TRBV19	TRBJ1-5	NA	TRBD1	TGTGCCAGTAGTATCCGGGACAGGAGGGATCAGCCCCAGCATTTT	CASSIRDRRDQPQHF
16	TRBV15	TRBJ1-2	NA	NA	TGTGCCACCAGCAGAGGCCTACAGGGTGGTCTAGGTGGCTACACCTTC	CATSRGLQGGLGGYTF
14	TRBV19	TRBJ1-3	NA	NA	TGTGCCAGTTCGACAGTTAGCTCTGGAAACACCATATATTTT	CASSTVSSGNTIYF
16	TRBV9	TRBJ1-2	NA	TRBD1	TGTGCCAGCAGTGACCAGGAGGGGGCCTTGTCCTATGGCTACACCTTC	CASSDQEGALSYGYTF
12	TRBV11-2	TRBJ2-1	NA	TRBD2	TGTGCCAGCAGCTTAGATATCGGGGGGAAGTTCTTC	CASSLDIGGKFF
18	TRBV5-1	TRBJ2-3	NA	NA	TGCGCCAGCAGCTTAGAGGGATCAAGGTCCACTAGCACAGATACGCAGTATTTT	CASSLEGSRSTSTDTQYF
16	TRBV5-1	TRBJ1-4	NA	TRBD1	TGCGCCAGCAGCTTGGGAGGGGGCACAACTAATGAAAAACTGTTTTTT	CASSLGGGTTNEKLFF
15	TRBV10-3	TRBJ1-1	NA	NA	TGTGCCACAGGAAGTAAGGGGGTTATAGACACTGAAGCTTTCTTT	CATGSKGVIDTEAFF
14	TRBV7-2	TRBJ1-4	NA	NA	TGTGCCAGCAGGGGCTCCGTGCGGGGTGAAAAACTGTTTTTT	CASRGSVRGEKLFF
13	TRBV7-3	TRBJ1-5	NA	NA	TGTGCCAGCGCTCAGGGGAGCAATCAGCCCCAGCATTTT	CASAQGSNQPQHF
17	TRBV2	TRBJ2-7	NA	TRBD2	TGTGCCAGCAGTGAGTTGGGACTAGCGGGGAACTACTACGAGCAGTACTTC	CASSELGLAGNYYEQYF
14	TRBV27	TRBJ2-1	NA	NA	TGTGCCAGCAGTTTATCGACCGAGCCTAGCGTGCAGTTCTTC	CASSLSTEPSVQFF
13	TRBV30	TRBJ2-1	NA	TRBD2	TGTGCCCAGCGAGGGCTAGCGGACAATGAGCAGTTCTTC	CAQRGLADNEQFF
15	TRBV18	TRBJ1-2	NA	NA	TGTGCCAGCTCACTAAACAGGGTCGGAGGCTATGGCTACACCTTC	CASSLNRVGGYGYTF
16	TRBV3-1/TRBV3-2	TRBJ2-7	NA	TRBD2	TGTGCCAGCAGCCCCCTTCGGACTAGCGTAATCTACGAGCAGTACTTC	CASSPLRTSVIYEQYF
15	TRBV15	TRBJ2-7	NA	NA	TGTGCCACCAGCAGAGAGGCCAGGGCCTCAAACGGGCAGTACTTC	CATSREARASNGQYF
12	TRBV19	TRBJ2-7	NA	TRBD1	TGTGCCAGTAGTCCGACAGGGAACGAGCAGTACTTC	CASSPTGNEQYF
14	TRBV6-9	TRBJ1-5	NA	NA	TGTGCCAGGAAATTTCAGGTTCACGGACAGCCCCAGCATTTT	CARKFQVHGQPQHF
17	TRBV28	TRBJ2-3	NA	TRBD2	TGTGCCAGCAGTCCCGGAGCTAGCGGTTCGAACACAGATACGCAGTATTTT	CASSPGASGSNTDTQYF
14	TRBV30	TRBJ1-4	NA	NA	TGTGCCTGGAGTGTAGGACCGGGGGTTGAAAAACTGTTTTTT	CAWSVGPGVEKLFF
14	TRBV29-1	TRBJ2-5	NA	TRBD2	TGCAGCGTTGAAGGACTAGCGGGAGAAGAGACCCAGTACTTC	CSVEGLAGEETQYF
13	TRBV30	TRBJ1-5	once	NA	TGTGCCTTCTCGACAGGCCGATATCAGCCCCAGCATTTT	CAFSTGRYQPQHF
15	TRBV5-5	TRBJ2-5	NA	TRBD2	TGTGCCAGCAGCGAAACCGGGACTAGCCAAGAGACCCAGTACTTC	CASSETGTSQETQYF
14	TRBV5-4	TRBJ2-5	NA	NA	TGTGCCAGCAGCTTGCGGCAGGGGCAAGAGACCCAGTACTTC	CASSLRQGQETQYF
15	TRBV18	TRBJ2-1	NA	TRBD2	TGTGCCAGCTCACCATTGACTAGCGGGGACAATGAGCAGTTCTTC	CASSPLTSGDNEQFF
14	TRBV5-1	TRBJ1-1	NA	NA	TGCGCCAGCAGCCCAAACGCAGGGGCCGCTGAAGCTTTCTTT	CASSPNAGAAEAFF
13	TRBV19	TRBJ2-7	NA	TRBD2	TGTGCCAGTAGGGCTAGCGGCTCCTACGAGCAGTACTTC	CASRASGSYEQYF
16	TRBV4-3	TRBJ2-7	once	NA	TGCGCCAGCAGCCAGGCGAGGGAGGGGGGCACCTACGAGCAGTACTTC	CASSQAREGGTYEQYF
13	TRBV7-3	TRBJ2-3	once	TRBD1	TGTGCCAGCAGCTTAGGGACAGCAGATACGCAGTATTTT	CASSLGTADTQYF
12	TRBV30	TRBJ2-5	few	TRBD1	TGTGCCTGGGCGGACAGGGATGGGACCCAGTACTTC	CAWADRDGTQYF
15	TRBV28	TRBJ1-1	NA	NA	TGTGCCAGCAGTTTTGGCGGGGCGACGAACACTGAAGCTTTCTTT	CASSFGGATNTEAFF
14	TRBV27	TRBJ1-2	NA	NA	TGTGCCAGCAGTTTAGTTTCAGGAACGGGGGGCTACACCTTC	CASSLVSGTGGYTF
13	TRBV7-2	TRBJ1-1	NA	NA	TGTGCCAGCAGCCCTTGGCCGGGCACTGAAGCTTTCTTT	CASSPWPGTEAFF
16	TRBV9	TRBJ1-6	NA	NA	TGTGCCAGCAGCGTAGATGCTGGGGCCGATAATTCACCCCTCCACTTT	CASSVDAGADNSPLHF
16	TRBV7-6	TRBJ2-2	NA	TRBD1	TGTGCCAGCAGCTACTGGACAGGGCTGAACACCGGGGAGCTGTTTTTT	CASSYWTGLNTGELFF
16	TRBV7-8	TRBJ1-2	NA	TRBD1	TGTGCCAGCAGCCCAAGTCGACAGGGGGTCGGCTATGGCTACACCTTC	CASSPSRQGVGYGYTF
13	TRBV5-6	TRBJ2-7	NA	NA	TGTGCCAGCAGCTATGACGGGGACTACGAGCAGTACTTC	CASSYDGDYEQYF
15	TRBV5-1	TRBJ2-1	once	NA	TGCGCCAGCAGCTTGGGCGGGACCACGTACAATGAGCAGTTCTTC	CASSLGGTTYNEQFF
12	TRBV6-5	TRBJ1-3	NA	NA	TGTGCCAGCAGTCCGCAGTTAAACACCATATATTTT	CASSPQLNTIYF
14	TRBV28	TRBJ1-1	NA	NA	TGTGCCAGCAGTTTATACCCGGGACACCGAGGAGCTTTCTTT	CASSLYPGHRGAFF
15	TRBV27	TRBJ1-4	NA	TRBD1	TGTGCCAGCAGTGGACCCGGGACAGGACAAAGAAAACTGTTTTTT	CASSGPGTGQRKLFF
13	TRBV7-3	TRBJ1-6	NA	NA	TGTGCCAGCAGTAGCTCCTATAATTCACCCCTCCACTTT	CASSSSYNSPLHF
13	TRBV12-3/TRBV12-4	TRBJ2-7	NA	NA	TGTGCCAGCAGTTTAGCGGGCGCGGGAGAGCAGTACTTC	CASSLAGAGEQYF
13	TRBV27	TRBJ1-1	once	NA	TGTGCCAGCAGTTTATCGGGGGCCACTGAAGCTTTCTTT	CASSLSGATEAFF
14	TRBV5-1	TRBJ1-2	NA	NA	TGCGCCAGCAGCGACCCTAGCAGCCCGTATGGCTACACCTTC	CASSDPSSPYGYTF